This T cell receptor beta chain was sequenced for a study of T-cell memory formation after mild COVID-19. Study-wide points: Shrinking CD4+ clones were chiefly CM and EM; CD8+ ones were chiefly EMRA. Second-wave clones peaking on day 37 lacked confirmed SARS-CoV-2 specificity.

It was 5'RACE with constant-segment primers that produced the TCR alpha and TCR beta cDNA libraries, which carried sample barcodes and UMIs. MiXCR was run by TCRdb on the 5' RACE reads, yielding one entry per CDR3 protein. This table holds 200,000 or so distinct CDR3 sequences, approximately 10% found once. Remarks on this clonotype: Its antigen remains unknown.

The J segment lost 3 bases and the V segment lost 0 bases, leaving 7 bases of the junction unmatched. Per the germline V gene, CDR1 is GTSNPN and CDR2 is SVGIG (reference sequence). The CDR3 has 16 residues. V gene TRBV30 combines with J gene TRBJ2-3, with 9 bases aligning to TRBD2. This sequence was found in a man younger than 30 who had mild COVID-19 (a few samples of this study predate the infection). Cell type and time point are not known. Sequenced input: PBMCs or a T cell subset sorted from them (not recorded which). The CDR3 nucleotides are TGTGCCTGGAGTGTATATAGCGGGGGTTTGACAGATACGCAGTATTTT. Amino acid sequence: CAWSVYSGGLTDTQYF.